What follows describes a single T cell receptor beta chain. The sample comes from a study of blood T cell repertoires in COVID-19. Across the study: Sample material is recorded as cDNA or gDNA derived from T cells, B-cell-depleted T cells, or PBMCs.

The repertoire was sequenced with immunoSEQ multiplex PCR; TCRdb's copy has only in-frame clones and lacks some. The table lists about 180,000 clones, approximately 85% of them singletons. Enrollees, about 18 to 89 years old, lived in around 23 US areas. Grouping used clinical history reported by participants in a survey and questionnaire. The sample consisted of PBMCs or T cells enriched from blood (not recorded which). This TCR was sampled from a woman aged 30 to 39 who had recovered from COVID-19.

CDR3 residues: CASSEAAGWARKQYF. The CDR3 DNA is TGTGCCAGCAGTGAAGCCGCAGGGTGGGCGAGGAAGCAGTACTTC. J is TRBJ2-7 and V is TRBV6-1, with D perhaps TRBD1 (5 bases). CDR3 length: 15 amino acids. Deletions cut 0 bases from V and 8 bases from J, with 17 bases between. The germline gives CDR1 MNHNS, CDR2 SASEGT.